The sequence of this TCR beta chain was determined in a study of shared clonotypes between healthy human individuals. Study-wide background: Every donor yielded three CD4 naive, three CD4 memory, two CD8 naive and one CD8 memory plate.

It was 200 to 250 ng DNA, 28,000 or so T cell genomes, that sorted-subset replicate PCRs used. Clones were sequenced by immunoSEQ multiplex PCR, and TCRdb holds only the in-frame ones, with some missing. The repertoire holds 2.3 million or so clones, over 90% seen once, with 0.35% to 0.45% in the top ten. CDR1 and CDR2 (germline): MNHNY, SVGAGI (reference sequence). The V end was cut by 6 bases, the J end by 6 bases, with 11 bases between. This CDR3 spans 12 amino acids. Splitting the CD4+ cells yielded a CD45RA+ naive subset and a CD45RA-negative memory subset. The J gene is TRBJ1-1, the V gene TRBV6-6; D ambiguous. The receptor's source is a young man in good health. Some clones in this sample may be carry-over from other donors' samples. Material: naive CD4+ T cells from PBMCs. Subset of the sample: CD45RA+ positively selected. The CDR3 here is CASSKTGSEAFF. The CDR3 nucleotides are TGTGCCAGCAGCAAGACCGGATCTGAAGCTTTCTTT.